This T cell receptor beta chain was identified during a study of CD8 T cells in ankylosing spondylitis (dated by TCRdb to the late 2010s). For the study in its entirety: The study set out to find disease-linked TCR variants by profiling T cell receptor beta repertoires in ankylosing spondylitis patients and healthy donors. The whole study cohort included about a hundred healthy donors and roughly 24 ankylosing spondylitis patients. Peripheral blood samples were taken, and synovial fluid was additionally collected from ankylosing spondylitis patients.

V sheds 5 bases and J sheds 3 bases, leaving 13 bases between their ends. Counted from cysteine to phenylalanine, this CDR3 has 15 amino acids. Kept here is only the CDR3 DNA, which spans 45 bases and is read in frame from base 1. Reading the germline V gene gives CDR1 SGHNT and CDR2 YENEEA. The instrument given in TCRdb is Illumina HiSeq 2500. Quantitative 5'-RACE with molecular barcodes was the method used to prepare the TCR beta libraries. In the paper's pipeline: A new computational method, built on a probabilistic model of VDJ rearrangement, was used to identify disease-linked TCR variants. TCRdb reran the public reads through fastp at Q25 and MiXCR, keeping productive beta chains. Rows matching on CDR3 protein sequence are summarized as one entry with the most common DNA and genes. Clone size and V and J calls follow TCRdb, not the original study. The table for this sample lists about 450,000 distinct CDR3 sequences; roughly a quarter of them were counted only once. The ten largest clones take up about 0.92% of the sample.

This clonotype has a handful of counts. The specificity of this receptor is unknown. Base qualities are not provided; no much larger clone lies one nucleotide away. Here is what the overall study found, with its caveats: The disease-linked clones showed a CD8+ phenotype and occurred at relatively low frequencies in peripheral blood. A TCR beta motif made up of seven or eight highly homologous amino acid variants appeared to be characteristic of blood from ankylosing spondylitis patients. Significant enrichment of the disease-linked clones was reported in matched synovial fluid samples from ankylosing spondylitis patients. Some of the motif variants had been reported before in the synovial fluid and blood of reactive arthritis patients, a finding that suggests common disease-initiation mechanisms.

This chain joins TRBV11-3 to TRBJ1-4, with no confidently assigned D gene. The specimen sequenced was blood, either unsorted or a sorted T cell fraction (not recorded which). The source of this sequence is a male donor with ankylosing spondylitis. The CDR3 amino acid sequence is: CASSLDPSANEKLFF. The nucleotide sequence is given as TGTGCCAGCAGCCTCGACCCCTCAGCTAATGAAAAACTGTTTTTT.